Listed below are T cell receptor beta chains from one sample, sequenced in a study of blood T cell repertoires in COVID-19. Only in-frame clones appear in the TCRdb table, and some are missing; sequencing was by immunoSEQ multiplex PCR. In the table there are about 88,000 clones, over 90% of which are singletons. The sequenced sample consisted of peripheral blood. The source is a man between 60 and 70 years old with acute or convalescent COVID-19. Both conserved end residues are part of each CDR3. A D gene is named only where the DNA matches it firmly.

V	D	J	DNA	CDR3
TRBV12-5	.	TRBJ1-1	TGTGCTAGTGGTTTGGTACGGGGGAACATGAACACTGAAGCTTTCTTT	CASGLVRGNMNTEAFF
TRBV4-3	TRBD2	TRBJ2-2	TGCGCCAGCAGCCAAGGGCTAGCGGACCCGAACACCGGGGAGCTGTTTTTT	CASSQGLADPNTGELFF
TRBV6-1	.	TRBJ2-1	TGTGCCAGCAGTGAACCCGGGCCCGGGGGGCAGTTCTTC	CASSEPGPGGQFF
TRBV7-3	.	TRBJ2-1	TGTGCCAGCAGCTTATCGTCCAGCGGCAATGAGCAGTTCTTC	CASSLSSSGNEQFF
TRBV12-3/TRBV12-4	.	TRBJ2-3	TGTGCCAGCAGTTTGGATCCGGGTACGCAGTATTTT	CASSLDPGTQYF
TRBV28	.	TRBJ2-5	TGTGCCAGCAGTTTTAATGATGCCGGGTACCAAGAGACCCAGTACTTC	CASSFNDAGYQETQYF
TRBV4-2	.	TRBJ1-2	TGTGCCAGCAGCCAGGCGGGGGGCGGCTACACCTTC	CASSQAGGGYTF
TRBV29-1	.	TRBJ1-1	TGCAGCGGGGGGACATCGAACACTGAAGCTTTCTTT	CSGGTSNTEAFF
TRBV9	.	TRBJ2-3	TGTGCCAGCAGCCCTGGACAGCTCCTCACAGATACGCAGTATTTT	CASSPGQLLTDTQYF
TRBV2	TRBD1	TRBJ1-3	TGTGCCAGCAAAGGACAGGGGCGAAACACCATATATTTT	CASKGQGRNTIYF
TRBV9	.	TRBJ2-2	TGTGCCAGCAGCGTAGTCGACAGGGCGGGGTACGGGGAGCTGTTTTTT	CASSVVDRAGYGELFF
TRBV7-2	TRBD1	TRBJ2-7	TGTGCCAGCAGCTCAAATCCGGGACAGGGTTACGAGCAGTACTTC	CASSSNPGQGYEQYF
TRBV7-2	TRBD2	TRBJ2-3	TGTGCCAGCAGTCCCCCCCTAGCGGGAGGTTCAGATACGCAGTATTTT	CASSPPLAGGSDTQYF
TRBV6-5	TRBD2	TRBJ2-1	TGTGCCAGCAGTCGCTTAGCGGGGCGGCACAATGAGCAGTTCTTC	CASSRLAGRHNEQFF
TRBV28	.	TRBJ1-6	TGTGCCGGGGGGAGCTCCTATAATTCACCCCTCCACTTT	CAGGSSYNSPLHF
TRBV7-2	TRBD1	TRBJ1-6	TGTGCCAGCAGCCGGACAGGGATCGGGATTAATTCACCCCTCCACTTT	CASSRTGIGINSPLHF
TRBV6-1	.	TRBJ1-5	TGTGCCAGCAGTGAAGGGAGCAGGGCCAATCAGCCCCAGCATTTT	CASSEGSRANQPQHF
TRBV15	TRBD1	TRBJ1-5	TGTGCCACCAGCAGACCCACAGGGGATTATCAGCCCCAGCATTTT	CATSRPTGDYQPQHF
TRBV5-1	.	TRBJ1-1	TGCGCCAGCAGCTTGGGGCAGGGATATGCTGAAGCTTTCTTT	CASSLGQGYAEAFF
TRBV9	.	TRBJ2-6	TGTGCCAGCAGCGTATTCGGTGGTGGGGCCAACGTCCTGACTTTC	CASSVFGGGANVLTF
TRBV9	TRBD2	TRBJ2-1	TGTGCCAGCAGCGAAGGGACTAGCTTCGAGCAGTTCTTC	CASSEGTSFEQFF
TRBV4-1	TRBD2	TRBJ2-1	TGCGCCAGCAGCCCCCCTAGCGGGGGGTACAATGAGCAGTTCTTC	CASSPPSGGYNEQFF
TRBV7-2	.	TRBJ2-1	TGTGCCAGCAGCCCGGGACTTTCTTACAATGAGCAGTTCTTC	CASSPGLSYNEQFF
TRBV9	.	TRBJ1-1	TGTGCCAGCAGCGTAGGAGGGGGTACTAATCTCCAAACTGAAGCTTTCTTT	CASSVGGGTNLQTEAFF
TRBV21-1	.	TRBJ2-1	TGTGCCAGCAGCAAAGTCGATCCACGTCCGGGACTAGCGGGAACCTACAATGAGCAGTTCTTC	CASSKVDPRPGLAGTYNEQFF
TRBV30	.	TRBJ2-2	TGTGCCTGGGGAAAAAGGCGGGGCCCAGCCGGGGAGCTGTTTTTT	CAWGKRRGPAGELFF
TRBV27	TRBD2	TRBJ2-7	TGTGCCAGCGGCCCACTAGCGGGAGGGTCCTACGAGCAGTACTTC	CASGPLAGGSYEQYF
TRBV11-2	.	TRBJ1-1	TGTGCCAGCAGCCAAACCCCGGATTGGGCAGGGCCCCGGAACACTGAAGCTTTCTTT	CASSQTPDWAGPRNTEAFF
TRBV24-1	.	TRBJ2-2	TGTGCCACCAGTCACAGGGTGACCGGGGAGCTGTTTTTT	CATSHRVTGELFF